The sequence of this TCR beta chain was determined in a study of T-cell memory formation after mild COVID-19. Germline CDR1 and CDR2: SEHNR and FQNEAQ (reference sequence). The CDR3 loop spans 14 amino acids. V was trimmed by 0 bases and J by 6 bases, leaving 9 bases between them. This clonotype has at least ten counts. As yet, its antigen is unknown. Study-wide results and caveats: Unconfirmed was the SARS-CoV-2 specificity of second-wave clones that peaked on day 37. CD4+ contracting clones were found mainly in CM and EM, and CD8+ ones in EMRA.

TCRdb re-derived calls from the 5' RACE reads in MiXCR, one entry per CDR3 protein. The repertoire holds 450,000 or so distinct CDR3 sequences, about 20% seen once, with roughly 8.4% in the top ten. The TCR comes from an adult woman who had mild COVID-19 (a few samples of this study predate the infection). Cell type and time point are not known. The sequenced sample was PBMCs or a T cell subset sorted from them (not recorded which). This chain uses TRBV7-9 with TRBJ2-1; D assignment may be TRBD1 or TRBD2 (5 bases each). CDR3 bases: TGTGCCAGCAGCTTAGCGGGACGGTTCAATGAGCAGTTCTTC. Its translation is CASSLAGRFNEQFF.